These 5 T cell receptor beta chains originate from one sample sequenced in a study of control samples from healthy donors and cancer patients. Assay: immunoSEQ multiplex PCR; the TCRdb copy retains only in-frame clones and omits some. The sample records about 50,000 clones, 85% to 95% being singletons. Sequencing input: PBMCs. These receptors originate from a woman aged 50 to 60 with head and neck cancer.

The rearrangement links TRBV7-8 to TRBJ2-7; 9 nucleotides match TRBD1. J lost 8 bases, V lost 2 bases, and 13 bases had no gene match. Germline lookup yields CDR1 SGHVS and CDR2 FQNEAQ. The CDR3 length is 16 residues. The CDR3 DNA reads TGTGCCAGCAGCTTATCGTTTGAAGGGACAGGGCCCCAGCAGTACTTC. It is translated as CASSLSFEGTGPQQYF.

V usage is TRBV6-5 and J usage is TRBJ2-7, with D tentatively TRBD2 (5 bases). In germline, CDR1 is MNHEY, CDR2 SVGAGI. The CDR3 sequence is 14 residues long. V shed 2 bases and J shed 2 bases, with 10 bases lying between them. The CDR3 DNA is TGTGCCAGCAGTTACGGAGACGGGACCTACGAGCAGTACTTC. Protein: CASSYGDGTYEQYF.

CDR3 loop: CASSLEGNEQFF. CDR3 nucleotides: TGTGCCAGCAGTTTAGAGGGGAATGAGCAGTTCTTC. The chain has TRBV27 and TRBJ2-1; D tentatively fits TRBD1 or TRBD2 (5 bases each). Germline V gene lookup returns CDR1 MNHEY and CDR2 SMNVEV (reference sequence). V was shortened by 2 bases and J by 7 bases, with 6 bases between the two germline ends. The CDR3 is 12 residues long.

For the CDR3, the DNA is TGTGCCAGCAGCATACAGGGGTCCGAGACCCAGTACTTC. Residues: CASSIQGSETQYF. The chain couples TRBV3-1 (or the pseudogene TRBV3-2) to TRBJ2-5; TRBD1 agrees at 7 bases. V lost 5 bases and J lost 5; bases outside the gene matches: 5. The CDR3 contains 13 residues. Germline values: CDR1 LGHDT, CDR2 YNNKEL (reference sequence).

CDR3 loop: CASSLGDREAYEQYF. CDR3 nucleotides: TGTGCCAGCAGCTTAGGGGACAGGGAGGCCTACGAGCAGTACTTC. The chain couples TRBV7-4 to TRBJ2-7, with TRBD1 identical over 9 bases. Unmatched junction bases numbered 3, after V lost 1 base and J lost 2 bases. This CDR3 comprises 15 residues. CDR1 and CDR2 from the germline V gene are SGHVT and SQSDAQ.